The 28 T cell receptor beta chains below all came from one sample that was sequenced in a study of T cells in Graves' hyperthyroidism and ophthalmopathy. RNA transcripts gave rise to amplified TCR beta CDR3 regions. When the TCR CDR3 underwent first-round RT-PCR, the HTBI primer set was used. TCRdb re-analysed the multiplex PCR reads in MiXCR, keeping a single row per CDR3 protein. Among roughly 40,000 distinct CDR3 sequences listed, approximately 52% were seen once. The specimen was blood. Source of these receptors: a man in his forties with Graves' ophthalmopathy.

In its sample, this clonotype was seen many times. The chain combines TRBV28 with TRBJ1-2; D may be TRBD1 (5 bases). V dropped 6 bases and J dropped 2 bases, with 7 bases sitting between them. This CDR3 comprises 12 residues. CDR1 is MDHEN, CDR2 SYDVKM, per germline. CDR3 sequence: CASRGGNYGYTF. Here the CDR3 DNA reads TGTGCCAGCAGGGGGGGGAACTATGGCTACACCTTC.

This clonotype was observed at least ten times. The chain recombines TRBV5-4 with TRBJ1-1; no clear D gene. The CDR3 contains 17 residues. V dropped 0 bases and J dropped 0 bases, with 15 bases sitting between them. The germline gives CDR1 SGHNT, CDR2 YYREEE (reference sequence). CDR3 in DNA: TGTGCCAGCAGCTTGGCTTCCGGAGAGATAATGAACACTGAAGCTTTCTTT. Protein: CASSLASGEIMNTEAFF.

The chain has TRBV9 and TRBJ2-5; 8 bases map to TRBD2. Germline V gene sequence: CDR1 SGDLS, CDR2 YYNGEE. The CDR3 has 16 residues. The ends lost 1 base at V and 5 bases at J; junction bases unmatched: 10. CDR3 sequence: CASSVSRGSGKETQYF. The CDR3 DNA follows: TGTGCCAGCAGCGTATCCCGGGGTAGCGGGAAGGAGACCCAGTACTTC.

In this sample, this clonotype turned up many times. This chain joins TRBV19 and TRBJ1-1; 7 nucleotides line up with TRBD1. Germline V lookup: CDR1 LNHDA, CDR2 SQIVND (reference sequence). The CDR3 runs to 15 residues. Unmatched junction bases numbered 7, after V lost 5 bases and J lost 1 base. CDR3: CASSARGFGNTEAFF. In DNA form, the CDR3 reads TGTGCCAGTAGTGCCAGGGGGTTCGGGAACACTGAAGCTTTCTTT.

DNA of the CDR3: TGTGCCATCAGCACCCGCCCGGGACGGAGCCAAATAGGGGAGACCCAGTACTTC. This codes for CAISTRPGRSQIGETQYF. This rearrangement joins TRBV10-3 to TRBJ2-5; D tentatively reads TRBD1 or TRBD2 (5 bases each). Germline V CDR1 and CDR2: ENHRY, SYGVKD. The CDR3 sequence is 18 residues long. Trimming took 6 bases from V and 5 from J, leaving 28 bases between them.

This clonotype was recorded many times. The rearrangement uses TRBV27 and TRBJ1-5; a possible D gene is TRBD1 (5 bases). The V end was cut by 6 bases, the J end by 9 bases, with 18 bases between. The CDR3 length is 14 residues. Looked up from germline, CDR1 is MNHEY and CDR2 is SMNVEV (reference sequence). The CDR3 DNA reads TGTGCCAGCAGATCGACATCCCAAAGGGGGCCCCAGCATTTT. Protein product: CASRSTSQRGPQHF.

This chain links TRBV6-6 with TRBJ2-3, with 9 bases identical to TRBD1. Germline-derived CDR1 and CDR2 are MNHNY and SVGAGI (reference sequence). CDR3 size: 14 residues. V dropped 5 bases and J dropped 6; count of bases not matched to a gene: 6. This CDR3 is CASSDWTGEDTQYF. As DNA, the CDR3 is TGTGCCAGCAGTGACTGGACAGGGGAGGATACGCAGTATTTT.

This clonotype rates as medium-sized. The rearrangement uses TRBV29-1 and TRBJ2-1, with TRBD2 identical over 7 bases. Germline V lookup: CDR1 SQVTM, CDR2 ANQGSEA. The CDR3 runs 15 residues. V was clipped by 6 bases and J by 0 bases; unmatched bases: 8. The CDR3 DNA sequence: TGCAGCGTCGTCTCAGCGGGGAGCTCCTACAATGAGCAGTTCTTC. Translation: CSVVSAGSSYNEQFF.

This clonotype was detected many times. The chain employs TRBV6-5 and TRBJ1-5, with 8 positions matching TRBD1. The length of the CDR3 is 13 residues. The V gene end was trimmed by 5 bases and the J gene end by 6 bases; junction bases not matched to a gene: 3. The V gene's germline CDR1 is MNHEY and CDR2 SVGAGI. The chain's CDR3 is CASSRTGSQPQHF. The CDR3 DNA reads TGTGCCAGCAGTCGGACAGGGAGTCAGCCCCAGCATTTT.

This chain uses TRBV10-3 with TRBJ2-1; TRBD2 might be the D (5 bases). This CDR3 comprises 16 residues. The V end was cut by 4 bases, the J end by 6 bases, with 19 bases between. Germline-derived CDR1 and CDR2 are ENHRY and SYGVKD. DNA of the CDR3: TGTGCCATCAGTGGTACTAGGGTCGGTCCCTCCAATGAGCAGTTCTTC. Translating gives CAISGTRVGPSNEQFF.

This chain joins TRBV29-1 and TRBJ1-2, with D maybe TRBD1 (6 bases). Germline lookup yields CDR1 SQVTM and CDR2 ANQGSEA. V dropped 1 base and J dropped 2 bases, with 20 bases sitting between them. The CDR3 is made up of 17 amino acids. CDR3 DNA: TGCAGCGTTGAAGTTCAGATGGACCGGGACAACAACTATGGCTACACCTTC. Encoded protein: CSVEVQMDRDNNYGYTF.

Judged by abundance, this clonotype is medium-sized (0.01 to 0.1%). This chain links TRBV20-1 with TRBJ2-7; 10 positions agree with TRBD2. The CDR3 spans 17 residues. With 5 bases clipped from V and 0 bases from J, the junction kept 13 bases outside the gene matches. The V gene's germline CDR1 is DFQATT and CDR2 SNEGSKA (reference sequence). The CDR3 DNA reads as TGCAGTGCTCCGAGTGCCTCTAGCGGGGGTCGCTCCTACGAGCAGTACTTC. Translating gives CSAPSASSGGRSYEQYF.

V usage is TRBV15 and J usage is TRBJ1-3; TRBD1 might be the D (6 bases). Germline CDR1 and CDR2: LNHNV and YYDKDF (reference sequence). V gave up 1 base and J gave up 3 bases, with 13 bases separating them. The CDR3 is 16 amino acids. The CDR3 coding sequence is TGTGCCACCAGCAGAGTCCGCGGGGGCGATGGAAACACCATATATTTT. This codes for CATSRVRGGDGNTIYF.

This chain connects TRBV11-2 to TRBJ1-5; D possibly corresponds to TRBD1 (5 bases). V was trimmed by 5 bases and J by 0 bases, leaving 17 bases between them. From germline, CDR1 is SGHAT and CDR2 FQNNGV. The CDR3 extends over 17 amino acids. CDR3 sequence: CASSRRPGGYSNQPQHF. In DNA form, the CDR3 reads TGTGCCAGCAGCCGTAGGCCGGGGGGTTATAGCAATCAGCCCCAGCATTTT.

The chain couples TRBV27 to TRBJ2-5; 10 positions match TRBD1. The germline V gene has CDR1 MNHEY and CDR2 SMNVEV (reference sequence). Trimming at V came to 6 bases and at J to 9 bases, leaving 10 bases not matched to a gene. The length of the CDR3 is 14 residues. CDR3 amino acids: CASRWTGGREPQYF. CDR3 coding DNA: TGTGCCAGCAGGTGGACAGGGGGGAGGGAGCCCCAGTACTTC.

The J gene is TRBJ2-1, the V gene TRBV10-3; D possibly corresponds to TRBD2 (5 bases). CDR3 size: 16 residues. Germline CDR1 is ENHRY and CDR2 is SYGVKD. With 0 bases removed from V and 8 bases from J, the gap between germline ends came to 17 bases. The CDR3 sequence: CAISESDWPLYDEQFF. The DNA of the CDR3 is TGTGCCATCAGTGAGTCGGACTGGCCGCTATACGATGAGCAGTTCTTC.

The CDR3 nucleotides read TGTGCCATCAGTGGAAGTCCACTAGGGGGAAATCAGCCCCAGCATTTT. It codes for CAISGSPLGGNQPQHF. The chain has TRBV10-3 and TRBJ1-5; a possible D gene is TRBD1 (6 bases). The V and J ends lost 4 bases and 4 bases respectively, with 17 bases between them. The CDR3 has 16 amino acids. Germline V CDR1 and CDR2: ENHRY, SYGVKD.

Comments on this clonotype: Germline is not matched at one junction end, which may reflect a read error. The chain employs TRBV19 and TRBJ2-1; D may be TRBD1 (6 bases). Germline V gene sequence: CDR1 LNHDA, CDR2 SQIVND (reference sequence). The CDR3 has 15 amino acids. The CDR3: CASSPLSTRDNQQFF. In nucleotides, the CDR3 is TGTGCCAGTAGCCCCCTATCGACACGGGACAATCAGCAGTTCTTC.

With respect to this clonotype: No DNA is shown, since the ends of the CDR3 on it are uncertain; the CDR3 is the one TCRdb lists. The V and J genes are TRBV29-1 and TRBJ2-1; the DNA was not compared with TRBD1, the D call given in the table. The CDR3 length equals 20 residues, ends included. The germline CDR1 and CDR2 sequences are SQVTM and ANQGSEA. The CDR3 loop is CTSVPAVTSPLKGWVNEQFF.

This clonotype has ten or more counts. The gene calls are TRBV3-1 and TRBJ2-7, with 8 bases identical to TRBD1. V shed 4 bases, J shed 2 bases, and the junction held 10 bases outside the gene matches. This CDR3 region has 16 residues. The germline V gene encodes CDR1 LGHDT and CDR2 YNNKEL (reference sequence). The CDR3 DNA sequence: TGTGCCAGCAGCCCCGTGTTCGGACAGGGTGCCTACGAGCAGTACTTC. It is translated as CASSPVFGQGAYEQYF.

This clonotype was counted ten times or more. The gene calls are TRBV3-1 and TRBJ2-2; D possibly corresponds to TRBD1 (5 bases). This CDR3 is 12 amino acids long. The germline gives CDR1 LGHDT, CDR2 YNNKEL (reference sequence). With 3 bases removed from V and 7 bases from J, the gap between germline ends came to 6 bases. The CDR3 DNA reads TGTGCCAGCAGCCACACAGGCGGGGAGCTGTTTTTT. Its translation is CASSHTGGELFF.

There are many counts of this clonotype. The J gene is TRBJ1-6, the V gene TRBV20-1; possibly TRBD1 for D (6 bases). The V gene's germline CDR1 is DFQATT and CDR2 SNEGSKA (reference sequence). Trimming removed 3 bases at V and 8 bases at J, with 17 bases between. The length of the CDR3 is 15 residues. The CDR3 spells CSASIAGAPDSPLHF. For the CDR3, the DNA is TGCAGTGCTAGTATCGCAGGGGCGCCCGATTCACCCCTCCACTTT.

The rearrangement joins TRBV24-1 to TRBJ2-7; 7 nucleotides match TRBD1. This CDR3 has 13 amino acids. CDR1 KGHDR and CDR2 SFDVKD come from the germline V gene. The V segment lost 4 bases and the J segment 4 bases; nucleotides outside the gene matches: 3. Here the CDR3 DNA reads TGTGCCACCAGTGAATCCAGGGGGTACGAGCAGTACTTC. Its protein product is CATSESRGYEQYF.

The rearrangement links TRBV2 to TRBJ2-7; D is perhaps TRBD1 (5 bases). The CDR3 is 10 amino acids. The V gene's germline CDR1 is SNHLY and CDR2 FYNNEI. Written as DNA, the CDR3 is TGTGCTAGCAAGCAGGGCAAGCAGTACGTC. This sequence encodes CASKQGKQYV.

Many counts were recorded for this clonotype. The rearrangement uses TRBV12-3 or TRBV12-4 and TRBJ2-5, with 8 nucleotides matching TRBD1. This CDR3 has 15 amino acids. V lost 1 base and J lost 6; bases outside the gene matches: 7. Here the CDR3 reads CASSLEGQALQTQYF. The CDR3 DNA is TGTGCCAGCAGTTTAGAGGGACAGGCTTTACAGACCCAGTACTTC.

Relative to its sample, this clonotype is medium-sized. The chain recombines TRBV7-9 with TRBJ2-7; 8 bases line up with TRBD2. Germline values: CDR1 SEHNR, CDR2 FQNEAQ (reference sequence). V lost 5 bases to trimming and J lost 7 bases; unmatched junction nucleotides: 10. The CDR3 sequence is 14 residues long. CDR3: CASSPSREGGEQYF. The DNA for the CDR3 is TGTGCCAGCAGCCCCTCCCGGGAGGGCGGGGAGCAGTACTTC.

This clonotype was seen at least ten times. The chain couples TRBV14 to TRBJ1-1; D possibly corresponds to TRBD1 (6 bases). Germline CDR1 SGHDN, CDR2 FVKESK. V lost 3 bases and J lost 10, with 12 bases in between. This CDR3 has 12 amino acids. The CDR3 reads CASSQDRVSAFF. The CDR3 coding sequence is TGTGCCAGCAGCCAGGACAGAGTTTCAGCTTTCTTT.

J is TRBJ1-3 and V is TRBV10-3, with D possibly matching TRBD1 (5 bases). This CDR3 comprises 13 residues. The ends were cut back, 3 bases at V and 7 bases at J, with 10 bases in the middle. Germline V gene lookup returns CDR1 ENHRY and CDR2 SYGVKD. The CDR3 protein is CAISEGVLNTIYF. CDR3 nucleotides: TGTGCCATCAGTGAAGGGGTTCTGAACACCATATATTTT.